This T cell receptor (beta chain) was identified during a study of control samples from healthy donors and cancer patients. Assay used: immunoSEQ multiplex PCR; TCRdb lists only in-frame clones, some missing. The table lists about 94,000 clones, roughly nine tenths of them singletons. This CDR3 has 14 amino acids. The germline CDR1 and CDR2 sequences are ENHRY and SYGVKD. V dropped 7 bases and J dropped 4 bases, with 16 bases sitting between them. The J gene is TRBJ1-2, the V gene TRBV10-3; D not resolved. The source material was blood. This sequence originates from a woman younger than 35 in good health. The CDR3 here is CAITPDQTLYGYTF. In nucleotides, the CDR3 is TGTGCCATCACCCCGGACCAGACTCTCTATGGCTACACCTTC.